This T cell receptor beta chain was found in a study of blood T cell repertoires in COVID-19. Generated by immunoSEQ multiplex PCR, the TCRdb table keeps only in-frame clones and is missing some. Among tens of thousands of clones, 70% to 90% were seen once, and the ten largest hold roughly 25%. This CDR3 is built from 10 residues. The germline V and J ends were trimmed by 10 bases and 5 bases, with 7 bases remaining between them. This clonotype was sampled from a woman of 80 years or more with active or convalescent COVID-19. The sample taken for sequencing was peripheral blood. This chain uses TRBV12-3 or TRBV12-4 with TRBJ2-3; tentatively, D is TRBD2 (5 bases). The CDR3 DNA reads TGTGCCATCGCGGGAGATACGCAGTATTTT. Protein product: CAIAGDTQYF.